This T cell receptor (beta chain) was identified in a study of blood T cells in healthy people across ages (dated by TCRdb to the mid-2010s). Background for the entire study: In model experiments, template switching captured about one uniquely barcoded TCR beta cDNA molecule for every two T cells. Using the same blood draw, the study looked at two additional independent replicas of 1 million unique cDNA reads for two donors, one aged 18 to 30 and the other aged 80 or older. Using deep sequencing normalized with unique cDNA molecular identifiers, the study measured how TCR beta repertoire diversity changes with age. To avoid experimental bias, donors of different ages were distributed randomly across sequencing lanes. The donors were divided into four age groups: young (average around 16 years), middle-aged (approximately 39), aged (about 56) and long-lived (roughly 88).

To note about this clonotype: Its antigen is unknown. Base qualities are not provided; no much larger clone lies one nucleotide away.

Libraries were constructed by 5' RACE. A second 7 to 11 cycle PCR used a sample-barcoded 5' primer and a J-beta primer mix. A unique molecular identifier was introduced onto each TCR beta cDNA molecule by a template-switch 5' adaptor carrying 12 random nucleotides. Each sample yielded at least 2.5 million CDR3-containing paired-end reads. The Mint cDNA synthesis kit, primed by a TRBC-specific oligonucleotide, was used to synthesize first-strand cDNA from all RNA. Following uracil-DNA glycosylase treatment, all cDNA underwent a first 18-cycle PCR with the universal primers M1SS and BC2_uni_R. The authors processed their data as follows. For normalization, 1 million high-quality reads, each with a distinct molecular identifier, were randomly selected from each sample. Instead of being binned into consensus sequences, reads that shared molecular identifiers were thrown out. MiTCR, with a Q25 quality threshold and the strictest error-elimination algorithm, was used for CDR3 identification, clonotype clustering and error correction. Lower-bound total TCR beta diversity was estimated with a nonparametric unseen species model using Euler transformation. TCRdb reran the public reads through fastp at Q25 and MiXCR, keeping productive beta chains. Rows are combined by CDR3 protein, so each entry shows the most common genes and DNA. TCRdb, rather than the study authors, made the V and J calls. In all, the sample holds some 1,800,000 distinct CDR3 sequences, and about two fifths of those were seen once. The ten largest clones add up to 20% to 25% of the sample.

Systemically healthy Caucasian individuals from Russia, 35 to 40 in total and aged roughly 6 to 100 years, were included as donors. Each donor gave 8 to 10 milliliters of peripheral blood, collected into EDTA-treated Vacutainer tubes. Ficoll-Paque density-gradient centrifugation was used to isolate PBMCs, with at least 7 million per sample. Total RNA, at least 5 micrograms per sample, was extracted from PBMCs with Trizol reagent. For every donor, an aliquot of PBMCs went through flow cytometry to measure the percentages of naive CD45RAhigh/CD27high T cells. Broad study findings and their caveats: Donor CMV infection status was unknown, potentially confounding age-related changes in expanded clonotypes. Conclusive comparison of naive and antigen-experienced compartments was prevented by the profiling of bulk unsorted PBMCs. Compared with the aged group, the long-lived group had more naive CD4+ T cells, fewer expanded clones and increased TCR diversity, suggesting age selection. Observed TCR beta diversity correlated strongly with the percentage of naive T cells measured by flow cytometry. Estimates of total diversity based on one million sequenced T cells were regarded as lower bounds and as underestimates. Observed TCR beta diversity per million T cells fell roughly linearly with age, and a significant reduction was already apparent by age roughly 40.

This clonotype was obtained from a human donor in good health. Source material: blood.

The CDR3 corresponds to CASSQRGPEGYTF. The DNA reads TGTGCCAGCAGCCAAAGGGGGCCCGAGGGCTACACCTTC. The chain is made from TRBV3-1 and TRBJ1-2, and 7 junctional nucleotides match TRBD1. At the junction V is shortened by 2 bases and J by 8 bases; bases outside the gene matches: 5. CDR3 length: 13 amino acids, cysteine to phenylalanine. Only the CDR3 DNA stays, 39 bases, in frame from base 1. CDR1 is given as LGHDT and CDR2 as YNNKEL, both from the germline V gene (reference sequence).